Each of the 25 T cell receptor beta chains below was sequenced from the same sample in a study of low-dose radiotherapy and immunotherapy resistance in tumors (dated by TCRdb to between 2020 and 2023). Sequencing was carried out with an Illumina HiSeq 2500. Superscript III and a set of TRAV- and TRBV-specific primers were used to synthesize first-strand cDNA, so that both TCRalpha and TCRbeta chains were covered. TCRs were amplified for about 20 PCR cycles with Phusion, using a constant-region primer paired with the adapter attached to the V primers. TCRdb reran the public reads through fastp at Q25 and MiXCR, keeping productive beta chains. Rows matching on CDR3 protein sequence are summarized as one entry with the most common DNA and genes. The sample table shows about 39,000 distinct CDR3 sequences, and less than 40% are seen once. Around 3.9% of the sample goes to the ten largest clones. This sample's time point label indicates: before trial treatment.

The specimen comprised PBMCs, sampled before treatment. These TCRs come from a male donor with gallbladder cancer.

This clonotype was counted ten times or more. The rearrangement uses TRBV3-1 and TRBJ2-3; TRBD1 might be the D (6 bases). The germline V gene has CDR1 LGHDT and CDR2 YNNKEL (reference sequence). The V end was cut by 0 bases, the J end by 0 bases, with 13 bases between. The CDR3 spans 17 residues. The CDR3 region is CASSQDYRVSSTDTQYF. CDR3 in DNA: TGTGCCAGCAGCCAAGATTACAGGGTTTCAAGCACAGATACGCAGTATTTT.

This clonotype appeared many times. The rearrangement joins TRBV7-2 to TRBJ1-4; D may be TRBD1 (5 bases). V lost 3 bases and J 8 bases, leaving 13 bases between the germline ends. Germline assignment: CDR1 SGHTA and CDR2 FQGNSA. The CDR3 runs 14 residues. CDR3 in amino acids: CASSFLGAWEKLFF. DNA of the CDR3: TGTGCCAGCAGCTTTCTAGGGGCTTGGGAAAAACTGTTTTTT.

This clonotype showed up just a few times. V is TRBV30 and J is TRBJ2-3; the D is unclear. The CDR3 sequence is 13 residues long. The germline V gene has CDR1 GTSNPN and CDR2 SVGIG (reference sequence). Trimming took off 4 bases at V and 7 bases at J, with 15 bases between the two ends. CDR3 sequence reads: CAWTLGDTNTQYF. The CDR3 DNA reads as TGTGCCTGGACCTTAGGAGACACGAATACGCAGTATTTT.

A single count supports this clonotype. The CDR3, as DNA: TGCAGCGTTGAAAGGGGGACTAGAGCAGATACGCAGTATTTT. This translates into CSVERGTRADTQYF. This chain uses TRBV29-1 with TRBJ2-3; 8 bases are shared with TRBD2. V shed 2 bases and J 4 bases; nucleotides not matched to a gene: 5. CDR3 length equals 14 residues. From germline, CDR1 is SQVTM and CDR2 ANQGSEA.

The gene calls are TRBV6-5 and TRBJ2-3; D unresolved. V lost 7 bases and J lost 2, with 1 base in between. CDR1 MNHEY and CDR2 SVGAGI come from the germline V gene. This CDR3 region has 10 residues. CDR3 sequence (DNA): TGTGCCAGCATCACAGATACGCAGTATTTT. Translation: CASITDTQYF.

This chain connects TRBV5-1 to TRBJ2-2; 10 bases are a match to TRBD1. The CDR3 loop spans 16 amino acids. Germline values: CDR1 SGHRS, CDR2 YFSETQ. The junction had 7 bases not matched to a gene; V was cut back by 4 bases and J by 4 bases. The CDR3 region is CASSEGQGRITGELFF. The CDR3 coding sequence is TGCGCCAGCAGCGAGGGACAGGGGCGCATCACCGGGGAGCTGTTTTTT. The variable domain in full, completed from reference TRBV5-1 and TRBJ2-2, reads KAGVTQTPRYLIKTRGQQVTLSCSPISGHRSVSWYQQTPGQGLQFLFEYFSETQRNKGNFPGRFSGRQFSNSRSEMNVSTLELGDSALYLCASSEGQGRITGELFFGEGSRLTVL.

The CDR3 DNA is TGCGCCAGCAGCTTCCAGGGGGGGTCCTACGAGCAGTACTTC. This translates into CASSFQGGSYEQYF. The rearrangement links TRBV5-1 to TRBJ2-7; D is possibly TRBD1 or TRBD2 (7 bases each). Trimming pared 2 bases from V and 1 base from J, leaving 10 bases between. Germline loops: CDR1 SGHRS, CDR2 YFSETQ. The CDR3 has 14 residues.

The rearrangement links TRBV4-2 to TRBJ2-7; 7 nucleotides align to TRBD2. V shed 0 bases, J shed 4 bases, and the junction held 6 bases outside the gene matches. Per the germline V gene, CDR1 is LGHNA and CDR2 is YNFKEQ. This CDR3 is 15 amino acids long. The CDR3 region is CASSQDQGGGYEQYF. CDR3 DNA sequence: TGTGCCAGCAGCCAAGATCAGGGCGGGGGATACGAGCAGTACTTC.

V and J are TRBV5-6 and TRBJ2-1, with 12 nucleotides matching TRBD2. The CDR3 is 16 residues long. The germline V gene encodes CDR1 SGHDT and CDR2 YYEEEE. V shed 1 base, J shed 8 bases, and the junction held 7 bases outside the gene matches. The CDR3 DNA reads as TGTGCCAGCAGCTTGTTCCTAGCGGGAGGGCCAGATGAGCAGTTCTTC. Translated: CASSLFLAGGPDEQFF.

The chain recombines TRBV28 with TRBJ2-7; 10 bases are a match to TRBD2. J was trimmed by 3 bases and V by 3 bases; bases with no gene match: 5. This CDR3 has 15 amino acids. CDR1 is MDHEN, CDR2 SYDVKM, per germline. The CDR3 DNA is TGTGCCAGCAGTTTGCCTAGCGGGGGAGTCTACGAGCAGTACTTC. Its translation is CASSLPSGGVYEQYF.

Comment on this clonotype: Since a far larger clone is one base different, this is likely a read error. The CDR3 here is CASSPNGMAGSYEQYF. Here the CDR3 DNA reads TGTGCCAGCAGCCCCAACGGGATGGCCGGCTCCTACGAGCAGTACTTC. The chain has TRBV5-3 and TRBJ2-7, with D possibly matching TRBD2 (5 bases). TRBV5-3 belongs to the ORF category, with a function that is uncertain. This CDR3 comprises 16 residues. The V end was cut by 8 bases, the J end by 0 bases, with 21 bases between.

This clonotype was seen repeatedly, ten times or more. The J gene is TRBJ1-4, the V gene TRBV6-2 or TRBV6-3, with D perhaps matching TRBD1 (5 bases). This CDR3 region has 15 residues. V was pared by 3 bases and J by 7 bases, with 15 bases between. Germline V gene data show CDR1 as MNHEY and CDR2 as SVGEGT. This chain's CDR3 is CASSYGAVPLEKLFF. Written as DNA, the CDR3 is TGTGCCAGCAGTTATGGGGCAGTACCTCTTGAAAAACTGTTTTTT.

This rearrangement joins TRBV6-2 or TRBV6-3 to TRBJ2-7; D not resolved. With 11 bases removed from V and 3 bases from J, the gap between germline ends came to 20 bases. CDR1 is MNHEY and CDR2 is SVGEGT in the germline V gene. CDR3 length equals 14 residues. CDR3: CAQTKEAAHYEQYF. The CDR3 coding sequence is TGTGCCCAAACCAAGGAAGCAGCGCACTACGAGCAGTACTTC.

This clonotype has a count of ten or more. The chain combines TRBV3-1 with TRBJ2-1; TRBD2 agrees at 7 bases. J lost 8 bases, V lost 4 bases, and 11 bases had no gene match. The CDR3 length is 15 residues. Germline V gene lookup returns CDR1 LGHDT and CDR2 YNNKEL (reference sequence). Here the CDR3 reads CASSPGLLLGDEQFF. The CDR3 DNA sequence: TGTGCCAGCAGCCCGGGACTACTATTGGGGGATGAGCAGTTCTTC.

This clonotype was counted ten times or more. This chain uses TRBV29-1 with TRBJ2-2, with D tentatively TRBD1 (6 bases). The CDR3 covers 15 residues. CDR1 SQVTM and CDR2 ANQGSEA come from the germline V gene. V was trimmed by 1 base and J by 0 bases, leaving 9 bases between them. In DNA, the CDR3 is TGCAGCGTTGAAGTGGGGGCGTCGAACACCGGGGAGCTGTTTTTT. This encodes CSVEVGASNTGELFF.

CDR3 residues: CASSSDSTWTWAQYF. The CDR3 DNA reads TGTGCCAGCAGCTCGGACAGCACGTGGACTTGGGCCCAGTACTTC. V usage is TRBV7-9 and J usage is TRBJ2-5; TRBD1 is a possible D gene (6 bases). Germline CDR1 SEHNR, CDR2 FQNEAQ (reference sequence). This CDR3 region has 15 residues. V was pared by 4 bases and J by 9 bases, with 21 bases between. Full variable domain (remainder filled in from reference TRBV7-9 and TRBJ2-5): DTGVSQNPRHKITKRGQNVTFRCDPISEHNRLYWYRQTLGQGPEFLTYFQNEAQLEKSRLLSDRFSAERPKGSFSTLEIQRTEQGDSAMYLCASSSDSTWTWAQYFGPGTRLLVL.

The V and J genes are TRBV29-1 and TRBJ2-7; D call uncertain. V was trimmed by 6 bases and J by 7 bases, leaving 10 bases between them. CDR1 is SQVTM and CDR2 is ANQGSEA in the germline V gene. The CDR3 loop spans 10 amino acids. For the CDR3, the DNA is TGCAGCGTGGCCCTCGAGGAGCAGTACTTC. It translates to CSVALEEQYF.

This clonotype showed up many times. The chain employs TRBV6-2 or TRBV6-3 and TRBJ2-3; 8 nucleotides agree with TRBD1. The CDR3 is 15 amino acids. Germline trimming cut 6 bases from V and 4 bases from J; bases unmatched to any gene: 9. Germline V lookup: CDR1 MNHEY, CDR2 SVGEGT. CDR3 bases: TGTGCCAGCAGGGAGACAGGGGTAATCGCAGATACGCAGTATTTT. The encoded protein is CASRETGVIADTQYF.

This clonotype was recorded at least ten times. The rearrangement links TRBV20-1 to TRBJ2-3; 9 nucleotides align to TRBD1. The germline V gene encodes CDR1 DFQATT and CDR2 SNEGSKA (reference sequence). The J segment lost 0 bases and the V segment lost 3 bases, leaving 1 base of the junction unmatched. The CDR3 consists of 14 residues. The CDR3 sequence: CSARGQGSTDTQYF. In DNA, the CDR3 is TGCAGTGCTAGGGGACAGGGAAGCACAGATACGCAGTATTTT.

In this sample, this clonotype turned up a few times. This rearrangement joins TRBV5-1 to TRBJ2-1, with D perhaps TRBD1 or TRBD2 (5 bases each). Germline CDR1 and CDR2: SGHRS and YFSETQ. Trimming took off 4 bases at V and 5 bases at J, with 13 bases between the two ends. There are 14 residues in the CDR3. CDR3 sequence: CASSGAPGNNEQFF. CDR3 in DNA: TGCGCCAGCAGCGGGGCTCCGGGAAACAATGAGCAGTTCTTC.

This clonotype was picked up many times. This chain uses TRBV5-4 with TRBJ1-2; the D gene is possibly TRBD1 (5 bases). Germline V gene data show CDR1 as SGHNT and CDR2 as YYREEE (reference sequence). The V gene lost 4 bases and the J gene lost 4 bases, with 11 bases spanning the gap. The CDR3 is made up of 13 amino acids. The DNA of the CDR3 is TGTGCCAGCAGCCGGGGACGGACCTATGGCTACACCTTC. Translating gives CASSRGRTYGYTF.

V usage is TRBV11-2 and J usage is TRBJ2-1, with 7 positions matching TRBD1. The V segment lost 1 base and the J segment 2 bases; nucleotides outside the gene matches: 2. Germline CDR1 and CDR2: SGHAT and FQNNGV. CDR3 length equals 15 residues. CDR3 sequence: CASSLVGQTYNEQFF. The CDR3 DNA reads TGTGCCAGCAGCTTAGTGGGACAGACCTACAATGAGCAGTTCTTC.

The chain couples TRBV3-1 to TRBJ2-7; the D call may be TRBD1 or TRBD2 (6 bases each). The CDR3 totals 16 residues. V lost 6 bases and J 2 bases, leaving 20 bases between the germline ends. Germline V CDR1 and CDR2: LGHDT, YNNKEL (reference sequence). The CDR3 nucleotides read TGTGCCAGCAGATCTCACGGGGGCGGCACCCCCTACGAGCAGTACTTC. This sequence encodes CASRSHGGGTPYEQYF.

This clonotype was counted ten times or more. This chain's CDR3 is CASSWMGQSSYEQYF. The CDR3 coding sequence is TGTGCCAGCAGCTGGATGGGACAGAGCTCCTACGAGCAGTACTTC. The chain has TRBV7-9 and TRBJ2-7, with TRBD1 matching over 7 bases. The CDR3 spans 15 residues. CDR1 is SEHNR, CDR2 FQNEAQ, per germline (reference sequence). Unmatched junction bases numbered 6, after V lost 4 bases and J lost 0 bases.

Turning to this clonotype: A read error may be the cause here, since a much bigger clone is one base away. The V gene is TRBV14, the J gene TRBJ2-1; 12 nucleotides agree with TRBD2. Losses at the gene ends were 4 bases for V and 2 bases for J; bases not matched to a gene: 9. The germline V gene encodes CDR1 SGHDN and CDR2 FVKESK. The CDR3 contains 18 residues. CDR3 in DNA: TGTGCCAGCAGCCGCAGACTAGCGGGGGAGGGCCCCTACAATGAGCAGTTCTTC. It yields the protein CASSRRLAGEGPYNEQFF.